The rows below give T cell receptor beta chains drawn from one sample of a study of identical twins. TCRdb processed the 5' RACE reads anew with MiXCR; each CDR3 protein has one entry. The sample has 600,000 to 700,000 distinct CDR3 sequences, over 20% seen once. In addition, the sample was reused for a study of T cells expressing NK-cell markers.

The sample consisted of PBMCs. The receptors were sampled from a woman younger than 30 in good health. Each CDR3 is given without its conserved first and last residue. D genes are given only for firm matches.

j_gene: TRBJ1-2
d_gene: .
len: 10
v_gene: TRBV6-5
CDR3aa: ASSLGRNGYT

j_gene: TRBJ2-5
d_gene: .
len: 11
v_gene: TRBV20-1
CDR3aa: SARAGLQETQY

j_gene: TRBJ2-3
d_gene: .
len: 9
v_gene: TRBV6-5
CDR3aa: ASSYVDTQY

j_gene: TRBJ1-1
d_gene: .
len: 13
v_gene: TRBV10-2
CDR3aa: ATLRWERVLTEAF

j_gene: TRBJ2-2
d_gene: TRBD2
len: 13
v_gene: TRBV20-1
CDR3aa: SASIAGGQTGELF

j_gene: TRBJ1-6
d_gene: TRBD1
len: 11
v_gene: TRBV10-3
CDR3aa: AARDRAPSPLH

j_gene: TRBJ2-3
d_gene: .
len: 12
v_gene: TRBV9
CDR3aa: ASSVGWLGDTQY

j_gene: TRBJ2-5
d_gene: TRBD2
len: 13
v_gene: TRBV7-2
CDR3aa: ASSRTSGMVGTQY

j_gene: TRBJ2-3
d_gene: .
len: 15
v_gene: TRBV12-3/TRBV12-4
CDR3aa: ASSLTAYRGGTDTQY

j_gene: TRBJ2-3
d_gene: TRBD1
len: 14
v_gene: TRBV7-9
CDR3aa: ASSQDRDLRTDTQY

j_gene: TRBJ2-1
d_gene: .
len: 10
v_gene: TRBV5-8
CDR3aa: ASSIIYNEQF

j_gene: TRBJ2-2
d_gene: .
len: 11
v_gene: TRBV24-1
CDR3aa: ATQGRITGELF

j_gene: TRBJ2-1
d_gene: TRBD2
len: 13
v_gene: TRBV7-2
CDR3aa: ASSLGAAGINEQF

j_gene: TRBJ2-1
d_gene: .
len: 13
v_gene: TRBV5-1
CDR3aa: ASSELRTTHNEQF

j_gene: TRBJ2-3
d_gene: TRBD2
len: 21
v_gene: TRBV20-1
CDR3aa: SALLLAGGTVVVRGESTDTQY

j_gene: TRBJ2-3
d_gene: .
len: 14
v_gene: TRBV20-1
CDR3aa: SARDLRAAFTDTQY

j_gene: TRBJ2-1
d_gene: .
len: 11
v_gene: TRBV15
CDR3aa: ATSVSSYNEQF